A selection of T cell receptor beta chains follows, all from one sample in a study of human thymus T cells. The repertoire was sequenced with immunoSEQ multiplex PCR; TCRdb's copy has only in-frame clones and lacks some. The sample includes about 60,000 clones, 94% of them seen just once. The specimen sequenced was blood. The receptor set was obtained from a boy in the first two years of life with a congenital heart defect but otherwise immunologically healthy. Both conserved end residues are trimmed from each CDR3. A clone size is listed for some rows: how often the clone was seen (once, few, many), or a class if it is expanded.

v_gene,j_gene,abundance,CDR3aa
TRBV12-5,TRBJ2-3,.,ASAGRGTVQAPSTDTQY
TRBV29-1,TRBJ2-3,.,SVEWVGSTDTQY
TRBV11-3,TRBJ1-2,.,ASSLTPGRRDRDSGYT
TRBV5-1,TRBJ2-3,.,ASMDLTSTDTQY
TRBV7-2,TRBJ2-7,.,ASSHNRAAPLYEQY
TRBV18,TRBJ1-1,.,ASSGVRTEAF
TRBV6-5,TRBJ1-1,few,AISDPTPNTEAF
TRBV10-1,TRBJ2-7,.,ASSDSAGTSTPYEQY
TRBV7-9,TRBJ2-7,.,ASSTFQGGEQY
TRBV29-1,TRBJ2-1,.,SVAPAEDSYNEQF
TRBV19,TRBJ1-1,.,ASSPGQAEAF
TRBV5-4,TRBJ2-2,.,ASSLPGLAGRTGELF
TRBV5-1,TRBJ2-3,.,ASSLERRTDTQY
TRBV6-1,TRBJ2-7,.,ASSEPADRAAYEQY
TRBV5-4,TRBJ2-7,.,ASSLSQGNFHEQY
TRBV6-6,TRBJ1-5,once,ASSYVGSNQPQH
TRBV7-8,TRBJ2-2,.,ASSFRDRGTGELF
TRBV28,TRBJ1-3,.,ASSFSFWGPGNTIY
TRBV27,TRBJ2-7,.,ASSFSPGPVYEQY
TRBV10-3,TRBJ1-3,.,AISFPGGDSRSGNTIY
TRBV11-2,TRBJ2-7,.,ASSLDTSGSYEQY
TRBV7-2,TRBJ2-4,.,ASSISRISGGTQY
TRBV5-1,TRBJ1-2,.,ASSLGRGRPAYGYT
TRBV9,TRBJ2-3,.,ASSVYEGGWTDTQY
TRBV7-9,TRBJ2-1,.,ASSLEGLSYNEQF
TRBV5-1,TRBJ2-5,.,ASSLPGSETQY
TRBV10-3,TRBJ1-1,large,AISDGGEMNTEAF
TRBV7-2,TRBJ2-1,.,ASSPGLAPYNEQF
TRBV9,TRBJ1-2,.,ASSVDPGPYGYT
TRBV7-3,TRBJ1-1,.,ASSLVGNTEAF
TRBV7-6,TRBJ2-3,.,ASSSGVWGTDTQY
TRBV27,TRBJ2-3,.,ASRSLTGGAPVGTQY
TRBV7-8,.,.,ASSLVPGGDYEQY
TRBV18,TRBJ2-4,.,ASSPPGLAGDHIQY
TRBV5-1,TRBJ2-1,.,ASSHTSGAYNEQF
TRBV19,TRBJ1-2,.,ASSIDRGYGYT
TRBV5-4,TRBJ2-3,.,ASNDRGGQADTQY